A selection of T cell receptor beta chains follows, all from one sample in a study of cytomegalovirus exposure and HLA in healthy donors. Libraries were prepared by immunoSEQ multiplex PCR; TCRdb keeps only in-frame clonotypes and omits some of them. Of some 98,000 clones in the sample, around four fifths were seen once. Sequencing input: PBMCs. The origin of the receptors is a man aged 40-49 years in good health and CMV-seronegative. The CDR3 runs from the conserved cysteine through the conserved F or W. A D gene is named only where the DNA matches it firmly. Some rows have no size entry. The others give once, few or many, or a class for an expanded clone.

abundance: -
v_gene: TRBV7-9
j_gene: TRBJ2-1
d_gene: TRBD1
CDR3nt: TGTGCCAGCAGCCCCCCCGGGACAGGGGGTTACTCCTACAATGAGCAGTTCTTC
CDR3aa: CASSPPGTGGYSYNEQFF

abundance: few
v_gene: TRBV4-3
j_gene: TRBJ2-5
d_gene: -
CDR3nt: TGCGCCAGCAGCCAAGAGGGCTCGGAGACCCAGTACTTC
CDR3aa: CASSQEGSETQYF

abundance: few
v_gene: TRBV19
j_gene: TRBJ1-1
d_gene: -
CDR3nt: TGTGCCAGTAGCACCCGGGGGGCCGGGAACACTGAAGCTTTCTTT
CDR3aa: CASSTRGAGNTEAFF

abundance: few
v_gene: TRBV27
j_gene: TRBJ2-3
d_gene: TRBD2
CDR3nt: TGTGCCAGCAGTCCCATAGCGGGGGGGACTAACACAGATACGCAGTATTTT
CDR3aa: CASSPIAGGTNTDTQYF

abundance: -
v_gene: TRBV2
j_gene: TRBJ2-3
d_gene: TRBD2
CDR3nt: TGTGCCAGCTCGCAGACTAGCGGGGGGCCGCGCGGCACAGATACGCAGTATTTT
CDR3aa: CASSQTSGGPRGTDTQYF

abundance: -
v_gene: TRBV9
j_gene: TRBJ2-7
d_gene: TRBD1
CDR3nt: TGTGCCAGCAGCGCGAACAGGGGCCCCTACGAGCAGTACTTC
CDR3aa: CASSANRGPYEQYF

abundance: few
v_gene: TRBV11-2
j_gene: TRBJ2-7
d_gene: TRBD1
CDR3nt: TGTGCCAGCAGCTTAGTCACAGGGGGCTACGAGCAGTACTTC
CDR3aa: CASSLVTGGYEQYF

abundance: few
v_gene: TRBV7-9
j_gene: TRBJ2-7
d_gene: -
CDR3nt: TGTGCCAGCAGCAGCACTAGGAATGGTTTCTCCGAGCAGTACTTC
CDR3aa: CASSSTRNGFSEQYF

abundance: -
v_gene: TRBV5-6
j_gene: TRBJ2-5
d_gene: TRBD2
CDR3nt: TGTGCCAGCAGCTTGAACGGGGGGGCCGGGAAGACCCAGTACTTC
CDR3aa: CASSLNGGAGKTQYF

abundance: few
v_gene: TRBV4-2
j_gene: TRBJ1-5
d_gene: -
CDR3nt: TGTGCCAGCAGCCAAGGACAGGGCAATCAGCCCCAGCATTTT
CDR3aa: CASSQGQGNQPQHF

abundance: -
v_gene: TRBV2
j_gene: TRBJ2-7
d_gene: TRBD2
CDR3nt: TGTGCCAGCAGCTTAGCGGGGGTTTACGAGCAGTACTTC
CDR3aa: CASSLAGVYEQYF

abundance: -
v_gene: TRBV7-9
j_gene: TRBJ2-7
d_gene: TRBD2
CDR3nt: TGTGCCAGCAGCCTCAGCGGGATGGTTAGCTACGAGCAGTACTTC
CDR3aa: CASSLSGMVSYEQYF

abundance: -
v_gene: TRBV5-1
j_gene: TRBJ2-3
d_gene: TRBD1
CDR3nt: TGCGCCAGCAGCGCGTCCCCCGGGACAGGGTTTGATACGCAGTATTTT
CDR3aa: CASSASPGTGFDTQYF

abundance: -
v_gene: TRBV5-6
j_gene: TRBJ2-7
d_gene: TRBD2
CDR3nt: TGTGCCAGCAGCTGGGGGGGGTTAAGTTACGAGCAGTACTTC
CDR3aa: CASSWGGLSYEQYF

abundance: -
v_gene: TRBV15
j_gene: TRBJ1-1
d_gene: -
CDR3nt: TGTGCCACCAGCAGAGTACAGAAGTCTGAAGCTTTCTTT
CDR3aa: CATSRVQKSEAFF

abundance: -
v_gene: TRBV18
j_gene: TRBJ1-4
d_gene: TRBD1
CDR3nt: TGTGCCAGCTCACCGGGACAGGCGGATGACAAACTGTTTTTT
CDR3aa: CASSPGQADDKLFF